Each of the 18 T cell receptor beta chains below was sequenced from the same sample in a study of regulatory T cells in long-lasting Graves disease. HTBI primers from iRepertoire and Arm-PCR of CDR3 regions yielded the TCR beta libraries. TCRdb called the multiplex PCR reads again in MiXCR, with one record for every CDR3 protein. The table lists roughly 500,000 distinct CDR3 sequences, 14% of them singletons, with roughly 15% in the top ten. Regarding time point: newly diagnosed GD, antithyroid drugs for less than 3 months. The TCR library was prepared using RNA isolated from PBMCs. These data are also associated with another study on T cells in Graves' hyperthyroidism and ophthalmopathy.

The sequencing here drew on peripheral blood mononuclear cells (PBMCs), taken at new diagnosis, from a patient treated with antithyroid drugs. These receptors came from a woman between 45 and 65 years old with Graves disease.

The table lists this clonotype with many counts. The chain links TRBV7-3 to TRBJ2-3, with D perhaps matching TRBD2 (5 bases). Trimming pared 3 bases from V and 0 bases from J, leaving 10 bases between. CDR1 and CDR2 (germline): SGHTA, FQGTGA. The CDR3 consists of 15 residues. This CDR3 reads CASSFTRTSTDTQYF. The CDR3 DNA reads as TGTGCCAGCAGCTTCACTAGGACTAGCACAGATACGCAGTATTTT. The variable domain in full, completed from reference TRBV7-3 and TRBJ2-3, reads GAGVSQTPSNKVTEKGKYVELRCDPISGHTALYWYRQSLGQGPEFLIYFQGTGAADDSGLPNDRFFAVRPEGSVSTLKIQRTERGDSAVYLCASSFTRTSTDTQYFGPGTRLTVL.

This clonotype was detected only a few times. The genes are TRBV5-1 and TRBJ2-7; 8 bases align to TRBD1. The CDR3 extends over 17 amino acids. CDR1 is SGHRS, CDR2 YFSETQ, per germline. The V segment lost 3 bases and the J segment 2 bases; nucleotides outside the gene matches: 13. The CDR3 here is CASSSEQLRGQAYEQYF. The CDR3 nucleotides are TGCGCCAGCAGCTCCGAACAACTCAGGGGGCAGGCCTACGAGCAGTACTTC. Complete variable domain (other parts from reference TRBV5-1 and TRBJ2-7): KAGVTQTPRYLIKTRGQQVTLSCSPISGHRSVSWYQQTPGQGLQFLFEYFSETQRNKGNFPGRFSGRQFSNSRSEMNVSTLELGDSALYLCASSSEQLRGQAYEQYFGPGTRLTVT.

In its sample, this clonotype was seen a few times. In nucleotides, the CDR3 is TGTGCCAGCAGCCGAGACAGGGTATCCTACGAGCAGTACTTC. This sequence encodes CASSRDRVSYEQYF. The genes are TRBV4-2 and TRBJ2-7, with 7 bases fitting TRBD1. This CDR3 contains 14 residues. The ends lost 4 bases at V and 1 base at J; junction bases unmatched: 4. Germline values: CDR1 LGHNA, CDR2 YNFKEQ.

This clonotype was observed many times. The V and J genes are TRBV3-1 and TRBJ2-7; no clear D gene. Germline loops: CDR1 LGHDT, CDR2 YNNKEL (reference sequence). V was trimmed by 0 bases and J by 0 bases, leaving 6 bases between them. This CDR3 is built from 14 residues. The CDR3 protein is CASSQDFYSYEQYF. Written as DNA, the CDR3 is TGTGCCAGCAGCCAAGATTTCTACTCCTACGAGCAGTACTTC.

Comments on this clonotype: A read error may account for a junction end that differs from germline. The chain couples TRBV3-1 to TRBJ2-5, with 11 positions matching TRBD2. The CDR3 runs 15 residues. From germline, CDR1 is LGHDT and CDR2 YNNKEL (reference sequence). The CDR3, as DNA: TGTGCCAGCAGCCATCTAGCGGGAGGAAAAGAGACCCAGCACTTC. Translated, it gives CASSHLAGGKETQHF.

This clonotype appeared many times. The chain has TRBV28 and TRBJ2-7, with a possible D match to TRBD1 (6 bases). The V gene's germline CDR1 is MDHEN and CDR2 SYDVKM. CDR3 length: 19 residues. The V end was cut by 3 bases, the J end by 0 bases, with 24 bases between. The CDR3 loop reads CASSLGLGRGATSSYEQYF. In DNA form, the CDR3 reads TGTGCCAGCAGTTTGGGTCTTGGCAGGGGAGCCACGAGCTCCTACGAGCAGTACTTC.

This clonotype appeared many times. CDR3 nucleotide sequence: TGTGCCAGCGGACTAGCGGGAGTTCACGAGCAGTACTTC. Translation: CASGLAGVHEQYF. The V call is TRBV28, the J call TRBJ2-7; 13 bases map to TRBD2. CDR3 size: 13 residues. Germline trimming cut 8 bases from V and 5 bases from J; bases unmatched to any gene: 3. From germline, CDR1 is MDHEN and CDR2 SYDVKM.

This clonotype appeared many times. The J gene is TRBJ1-6, the V gene TRBV6-6, with D hard to call. The germline V gene encodes CDR1 MNHNY and CDR2 SVGAGI (reference sequence). The CDR3 has 18 residues. Trimming cost V 0 bases and J 0 bases, with 12 bases left between them. The CDR3 nucleotides read TGTGCCAGCAGTTACTCGCCGCCGGGGAGCTCCTATAATTCACCCCTCCACTTT. Its protein is CASSYSPPGSSYNSPLHF.

This clonotype was detected many times. The rearrangement links TRBV7-3 to TRBJ2-3; the D gene is possibly TRBD2 (6 bases). The CDR3 consists of 15 residues. V was trimmed by 5 bases and J by 4 bases, leaving 16 bases between them. CDR1 and CDR2 (germline): SGHTA, FQGTGA. CDR3 residues: CASSETTGTADTQYF. The CDR3 DNA sequence: TGTGCCAGCAGCGAGACTACTGGGACTGCAGATACGCAGTATTTT.

This clonotype was recorded once. This chain uses TRBV20-1 with TRBJ1-2; D possibly corresponds to TRBD1 (5 bases). The CDR3 sequence is 14 residues long. V lost 3 bases to trimming and J lost 4 bases, with 15 bases between them. Per germline, CDR1 DFQATT and CDR2 SNEGSKA (reference sequence). The CDR3 DNA reads TGCAGTGCTAGGGGACGGTACCCCAGCTATGGCTACACCTTC. It translates to CSARGRYPSYGYTF.

CDR3 DNA sequence: TGCGCCAGCAGTGAAGCTTACGAGAGGGGCGGGGAGCTGTTTTTT. Translating gives CASSEAYERGGELFF. The chain combines TRBV10-2 with TRBJ2-2; D is tentatively TRBD1 or TRBD2 (5 bases each). V lost 3 bases and J 7 bases, leaving 15 bases between the germline ends. This CDR3 contains 15 residues. From germline, CDR1 is WSHSY and CDR2 SAAADI.

At least ten counts were recorded for this clonotype. The chain employs TRBV12-3 or TRBV12-4 and TRBJ2-3, with D hard to call. Between the trimmed V and J ends, which lost 3 bases and 0 bases, there was a span of 7 bases. The CDR3 contains 14 residues. This CDR3 reads CASSLFGSTDTQYF. The CDR3 bases are TGTGCCAGCAGTTTGTTCGGAAGCACAGATACGCAGTATTTT.

This clonotype was seen only once. The chain has TRBV29-1 and TRBJ2-3; D is undetermined. The V end was cut by 6 bases, the J end by 8 bases, with 12 bases between. This CDR3 contains 11 residues. Germline loops: CDR1 SQVTM, CDR2 ANQGSEA. Written as DNA, the CDR3 is TGCAGCGTCTCCCTTGGCCGTACGCAGTATTTT. This encodes CSVSLGRTQYF.

This clonotype was seen repeatedly, ten times or more. The rearrangement links TRBV11-2 to TRBJ2-3; 7 nucleotides align to TRBD2. V trimming: 4 bases; J trimming: 0 bases; junction bases outside the gene matches: 10. The CDR3 sequence is 17 residues long. Germline CDR1 reads SGHAT; CDR2 reads FQNNGV. CDR3 sequence reads: CASSSLGSGVSTDTQYF. CDR3 DNA: TGTGCCAGCAGCTCACTGGGAAGCGGGGTTAGCACAGATACGCAGTATTTT.

This clonotype has a handful of counts. This sequence joins TRBV3-1 and TRBJ2-1; D is possibly TRBD2 (6 bases). Trimming removed 3 bases from V and 4 bases from J, with 19 bases in between. Germline assignment: CDR1 LGHDT and CDR2 YNNKEL (reference sequence). The CDR3 runs to 17 residues. DNA for the CDR3: TGTGCCAGCAGCCATAGATTAGCGGAGATCTCATACAATGAGCAGTTCTTC. Its translation: CASSHRLAEISYNEQFF.

The rearrangement links TRBV10-3 to TRBJ2-4; D call uncertain. The CDR3 has 13 residues. Germline assignment: CDR1 ENHRY and CDR2 SYGVKD. V gave up 0 bases and J gave up 7 bases, with 7 bases separating them. The CDR3 protein is CAISESHYNIQYF. The CDR3 bases are TGTGCCATCAGTGAGTCCCACTATAACATTCAGTACTTC.

V is TRBV24-1 and J is TRBJ2-1, with 9 bases matching TRBD1. With V trimmed by 4 bases and J by 8 bases, 8 bases remained unmatched. The CDR3 covers 15 residues. Germline V CDR1 and CDR2: KGHDR, SFDVKD. The CDR3 sequence is CATSEPGQGLDEQFF. The CDR3, as DNA: TGTGCCACCAGTGAGCCGGGACAGGGTCTCGATGAGCAGTTCTTC.

This clonotype was seen only a few times. This chain joins TRBV27 and TRBJ2-1; TRBD1 agrees at 9 bases. Germline loops: CDR1 MNHEY, CDR2 SMNVEV (reference sequence). The CDR3 consists of 13 residues. Trimming took 2 bases from V and 10 from J; bases not matched to a gene: 3. CDR3 in DNA: TGTGCCAGCAGTTTACTGACAGGGGGGGAGCAGTTCTTC. As protein: CASSLLTGGEQFF.